Shown below are 13 T cell receptor beta chains from a single sample sequenced in a study of blood T cell repertoires in COVID-19. Clones were read by immunoSEQ multiplex PCR, and TCRdb kept only the in-frame ones, dropping some. The data hold 270,000 or so clones, with about 91% observed a single time. The sequencing sample was made of PBMCs or T cells enriched from blood (not recorded which). These TCRs come from a woman between 40 and 55 years old with acute COVID-19.

The V gene is TRBV10-2, the J gene TRBJ1-5; D unresolved. CDR3 length: 14 amino acids. V was clipped by 3 bases and J by 5 bases, with 11 bases between them. In germline, CDR1 is WSHSY, CDR2 SAAADI. The CDR3 sequence: CASSETRRDQPQHF. The CDR3 DNA follows: TGCGCCAGCAGTGAAACCCGGAGAGATCAGCCCCAGCATTTT.

The chain uses TRBV10-3 and TRBJ1-1; D unresolved. CDR1 and CDR2 from the germline V gene are ENHRY and SYGVKD. CDR3 length: 13 amino acids. The V and J ends lost 6 bases and 4 bases respectively, with 12 bases between them. The CDR3 protein is CAISPLEGTEAFF. DNA of the CDR3: TGTGCCATCAGCCCACTGGAGGGCACTGAAGCTTTCTTT.

The chain joins TRBV6-5 to TRBJ2-3; no clear D. V was cut by 1 base and J by 2 bases, with 7 bases left in between. The CDR3 loop spans 14 amino acids. CDR1 and CDR2 from the germline V gene are MNHEY and SVGAGI. The CDR3 DNA reads TGTGCCAGCAGTTACTTACAAACCACAGATACGCAGTATTTT. It is translated as CASSYLQTTDTQYF.

The genes are TRBV5-8 and TRBJ2-4; 7 nucleotides line up with TRBD1. This CDR3 contains 17 residues. CDR1 SGHTS and CDR2 YDEGEE come from the germline V gene. J lost 0 bases, V lost 0 bases, and 6 bases had no gene match. The CDR3 loop is CASSLVRDSLAKNIQYF. As DNA, the CDR3 is TGTGCCAGCAGCTTGGTAAGGGACAGCCTAGCCAAAAACATTCAGTACTTC.

The chain joins TRBV13 to TRBJ2-1; the match to TRBD2 covers 12 bases. Trimming removed 3 bases from V and 10 bases from J; junction bases left unmatched: 4. The CDR3 sequence is 14 residues long. The germline gives CDR1 PRHDT, CDR2 FYEKMQ (reference sequence). The CDR3 DNA is TGTGCCAGCAGCTTTGGACTAGCGGGAAGGGAGCAGTTCTTC. Its protein is CASSFGLAGREQFF.

The chain carries TRBV13 and TRBJ2-7; 7 bases fit TRBD1. Trimming cost V 5 bases and J 6 bases; bases outside gene matches: 16. The germline gives CDR1 PRHDT, CDR2 FYEKMQ (reference sequence). The CDR3 has 16 amino acids. CDR3 in DNA: TGTGCCAGCAGCGATTCGCGGACAGGTGCGCTAGTCGAGCAGTACGTC. It translates to CASSDSRTGALVEQYV.

The chain recombines TRBV19 with TRBJ2-7; the match to TRBD1 covers 8 bases. CDR1 LNHDA and CDR2 SQIVND come from the germline V gene (reference sequence). The CDR3 is made up of 14 amino acids. After removal of 5 bases from V and 1 base from J, the junction contained 4 bases not matched to a gene. DNA for the CDR3: TGTGCCAGTAGTTCCGGACAGGGTTCCTACGAGCAGTACTTC. It specifies CASSSGQGSYEQYF.

This chain links TRBV28 with TRBJ1-5; D might be TRBD1 (6 bases). Germline values: CDR1 MDHEN, CDR2 SYDVKM. This CDR3 contains 15 residues. Trimming removed 3 bases from V and 4 bases from J, with 13 bases in between. The CDR3 DNA follows: TGTGCCAGCAGTTTTGCGGGGGCTAGTAATCAGCCCCAGCATTTT. Translating it yields CASSFAGASNQPQHF.

This clone has a single count. The genes are TRBV19 and TRBJ1-5; D uncertain. V shed 2 bases and J shed 2 bases, with 16 bases lying between them. CDR1 is LNHDA, CDR2 SQIVND, per germline (reference sequence). The CDR3 is 17 amino acids. The CDR3 spells CASSISGSGNGNQPQHF. The CDR3 DNA reads as TGTGCCAGTAGTATATCGGGGAGCGGGAACGGCAATCAGCCCCAGCATTTT.

This chain uses TRBV7-8 with TRBJ1-2, with TRBD1 identical over 8 bases. The germline gives CDR1 SGHVS, CDR2 FQNEAQ. This CDR3 has 16 amino acids. The junction had 12 bases not matched to a gene; V was cut back by 5 bases and J by 4 bases. The CDR3 reads CASSLTSGGPSYGYTF. The CDR3 nucleotides are TGTGCCAGCAGCCTAACTTCAGGGGGCCCTAGCTATGGCTACACCTTC.

V gene TRBV18 combines with J gene TRBJ1-2; D possibly corresponds to TRBD1 (5 bases). The CDR3 length is 17 residues. Trimming took 0 bases from V and 5 from J, leaving 19 bases between them. Germline CDR1 KGHSH, CDR2 LQKENI. The CDR3 DNA is TGTGCCAGCTCACCACCACACGGGACTCCAGGGCTTTATGGCTACACCTTC. It codes for CASSPPHGTPGLYGYTF.

The V and J genes are TRBV18 and TRBJ2-7, with D perhaps TRBD1 (5 bases). V lost 2 bases, J lost 2 bases, and 13 bases lay in between. Looked up from germline, CDR1 is KGHSH and CDR2 is LQKENI. The length of the CDR3 is 15 residues. CDR3 sequence reads: CASSPGAGQTYEQYV. CDR3 nucleotide sequence: TGTGCCAGCTCACCAGGCGCAGGACAAACCTACGAGCAGTACGTC.

This clone was found a few times. V and J are TRBV18 and TRBJ1-5; D uncertain. Trimming took off 6 bases at V and 9 bases at J, with 12 bases between the two ends. The CDR3 is made up of 12 amino acids. Germline CDR1 KGHSH, CDR2 LQKENI. In nucleotides, the CDR3 is TGTGCCAGCTCTCCGGCCGGCGGGCCCCAGCATTTT. Translating gives CASSPAGGPQHF. The full variable domain, with the rest looked up from reference TRBV18 and TRBJ1-5, is NAGVMQNPRHLVRRRGQEARLRCSPMKGHSHVYWYRQLPEEGLKFMVYLQKENIIDESGMPKERFSAEFPKEGPSILRIQQVVRGDSAAYFCASSPAGGPQHFGDGTRLSIL.